This TCR beta chain was obtained from a study of cytomegalovirus exposure and HLA in healthy donors. About the study: A prior study identified just under 120 million unique TCR beta sequences from about 179 million T cells. Findings and caveats of the study: The authors later linked a missense DCLRE1C variant to TCR beta V- and J-gene trimming. In all likelihood, a cluster of highly shared sequence variants was a sequencing artifact.

The CDR3 extends over 14 amino acids. The germline V gene has CDR1 SEHNR and CDR2 FQNEAQ (reference sequence). V dropped 4 bases and J dropped 1 base, with 10 bases sitting between them. Donors showed nominal health when sampled, although they likely had unrecorded immune exposures. Primers: 60 Vbeta forward and 13 Jbeta reverse. Measured with immunoSEQ multiplex PCR; TCRdb has only the in-frame clones, and not every one. The data contain approximately 190,000 clones, 87% of them singletons. Of note for this clone: Its specificity is not known.

The gene calls are TRBV7-9 and TRBJ2-5, with a possible D match to TRBD2 (6 bases). The receptor's source is a boy between 2 and 15 years old in good health and CMV-seronegative. The sample was PBMCs. The CDR3 coding sequence is TGTGCCAGCAGCTACCGGGACTCCCAAGAGACCCAGTACTTC. Translation gives CASSYRDSQETQYF.